These T cell receptor beta chains were read from a single sample in a study of response to subunit inactivated influenza vaccine. TCRdb recomputed calls from the RT-PCR reads with MiXCR, one row per CDR3 protein. This table has approximately 310,000 distinct CDR3 sequences, about a fifth appearing once. The material was PBMCs from blood, obtained less than 22 months after vaccination. The source is a man between 45 and 75 years old who received an inactivated influenza vaccine. Both conserved end residues are part of each CDR3. Each record gives: D gene, V gene, J gene, CDR3 protein. A D gene is named only where the DNA matches it firmly.

-	TRBV4-2	TRBJ2-3	CASSQDMKRDTQYF
-	TRBV5-1	TRBJ1-1	CASSAGTGNTEAFF
-	TRBV28	TRBJ1-1	CASSPRAFEAFF
-	TRBV7-9	TRBJ2-1	CASSRDVRNEQFF
-	TRBV6-1	TRBJ1-2	CASGENMQYGYTF
TRBD2	TRBV28	TRBJ2-1	CASSLGLAYEQFF
TRBD2	TRBV7-2	TRBJ2-3	CASSLVLAGGVDTQYF
-	TRBV21-1	TRBJ2-3	CASSKDQRGGGSAQYF
TRBD1	TRBV28	TRBJ1-5	CASTLLQGVLQPQHF
TRBD2	TRBV28	TRBJ2-1	CASRDSGGYNEQFF
TRBD1	TRBV12-3/TRBV12-4	TRBJ1-4	CASSLGTGNEKLFF
-	TRBV12-3/TRBV12-4	TRBJ1-1	CASRPQAEIMNTEAFF
-	TRBV29-1	TRBJ2-1	CRSMGESSYNEQFF
TRBD2	TRBV14	TRBJ2-3	CASSQFSGSADTQYF
TRBD1	TRBV10-3	TRBJ1-2	CAISGVVRGGSGYTF
TRBD2	TRBV20-1	TRBJ2-3	CSARGLAGGPDTQYF
TRBD2	TRBV10-3	TRBJ2-2	CAIRPGLAGNTGELFF
TRBD1	TRBV20-1	TRBJ1-3	CSARGDRGISGNTIYF
TRBD1	TRBV12-3/TRBV12-4	TRBJ2-2	CASSPGGTGVPGELFF
-	TRBV11-2	TRBJ1-5	CASQDMNQPQHF
-	TRBV4-3	TRBJ2-3	CASSQGISGPTDTQYF
-	TRBV29-1	TRBJ1-1	CSVVWQTNTEAFF
-	TRBV7-2	TRBJ1-5	CASSLARTEPQHF
-	TRBV7-2	TRBJ1-1	CASSLARGGTEAFF
-	TRBV7-2	TRBJ1-5	CASSLVDSGGTNQPQHF
TRBD2	TRBV23-1	TRBJ2-2	CASSQLGLAGGPNTGELFF
TRBD1	TRBV29-1	TRBJ2-1	CSTQKGTGSYNEQFF
-	TRBV5-1	TRBJ2-1	CATQESSGGREFF
TRBD2	TRBV7-9	TRBJ2-2	CASRPGLAGGLTGELFF
-	TRBV20-1	TRBJ2-3	CSAGGKGGHADTQYF
TRBD1	TRBV20-1	TRBJ1-4	CSAREQGQTSEKLFF
-	TRBV7-9	TRBJ2-1	CASSLAGTLSSYNEQFF
-	TRBV5-6	TRBJ1-2	CASSLVGGQGNYGYTF
TRBD2	TRBV2	TRBJ2-1	CASKRGEPYNEQFF
TRBD1	TRBV2	TRBJ2-2	CASIPGTVDTGELFF
-	TRBV2	TRBJ1-2	CASHNQGYGYTF
-	TRBV5-1	TRBJ1-1	CASSTRPDINTEAFF
-	TRBV12-3/TRBV12-4	TRBJ1-1	CASSLSSEITEAFF
-	TRBV4-3	TRBJ1-1	CASSQEGSLNTEAFF
-	TRBV7-2	TRBJ2-5	CASSFHKETQYF
-	TRBV5-1	TRBJ1-1	CASSLAGVRLNTEAFF
TRBD1	TRBV27	TRBJ1-2	CASSPQLAGGAGGYTF
TRBD2	TRBV5-1	TRBJ2-1	CASSPVAGGYNEQFF
-	TRBV29-1	TRBJ2-1	CSVEAPRNFNEQFF
-	TRBV3-1	TRBJ1-6	CASSQGAGDNSPLHF
TRBD1	TRBV4-3	TRBJ1-2	CASSQDRGTGDGYTF
-	TRBV12-3/TRBV12-4	TRBJ2-7	CASSLETGYEQYF
-	TRBV5-1	TRBJ1-3	CASSLARGEAGNTIYF
TRBD1	TRBV2	TRBJ1-5	CASSTGGAWPQHF
-	TRBV7-2	TRBJ1-1	CASSPGDNTEAFF
-	TRBV7-2	TRBJ1-2	CASSSRQVPSYGYTF
TRBD2	TRBV7-2	TRBJ2-7	CASSRLAGEMYEQYF
-	TRBV3-1	TRBJ1-1	CASSRQGHTEAFF
TRBD1	TRBV20-1	TRBJ1-6	CTGTGVDSPLHF
-	TRBV5-5	TRBJ1-2	CASSLAAGQSYGYTF